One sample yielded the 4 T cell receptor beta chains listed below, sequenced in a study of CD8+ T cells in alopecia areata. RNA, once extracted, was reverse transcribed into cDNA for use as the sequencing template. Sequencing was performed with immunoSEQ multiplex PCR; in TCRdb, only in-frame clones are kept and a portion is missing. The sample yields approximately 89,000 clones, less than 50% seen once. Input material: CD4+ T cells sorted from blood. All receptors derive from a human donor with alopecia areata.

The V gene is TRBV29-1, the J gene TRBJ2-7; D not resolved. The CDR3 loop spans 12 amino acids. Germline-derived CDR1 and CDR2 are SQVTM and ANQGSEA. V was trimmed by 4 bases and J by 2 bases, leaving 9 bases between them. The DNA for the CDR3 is TGCAGCGTTGGTGACGGGCCCTACGAGCAGTACTTC. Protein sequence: CSVGDGPYEQYF.

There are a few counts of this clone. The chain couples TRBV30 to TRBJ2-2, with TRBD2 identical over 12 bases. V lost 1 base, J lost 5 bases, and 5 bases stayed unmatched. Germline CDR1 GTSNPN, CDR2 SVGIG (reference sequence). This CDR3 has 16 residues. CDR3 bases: TGTGCCTGGAGTGGGGGACTAGCGGGTCGGACCGGGGAGCTGTTTTTT. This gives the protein CAWSGGLAGRTGELFF.

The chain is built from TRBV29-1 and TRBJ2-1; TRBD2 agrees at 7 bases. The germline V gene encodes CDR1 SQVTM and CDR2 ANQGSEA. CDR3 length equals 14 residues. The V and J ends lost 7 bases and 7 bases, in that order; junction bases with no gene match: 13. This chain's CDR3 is CSAAGAGLHNEQFF. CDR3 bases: TGCAGCGCTGCGGGAGCGGGCCTACATAATGAGCAGTTCTTC.

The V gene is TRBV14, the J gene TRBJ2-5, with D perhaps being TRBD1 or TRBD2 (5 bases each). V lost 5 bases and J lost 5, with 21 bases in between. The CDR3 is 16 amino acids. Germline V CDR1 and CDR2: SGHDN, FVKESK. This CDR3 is CASSGLAGTLKETQYF. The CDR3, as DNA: TGTGCCAGCAGCGGACTGGCAGGGACGTTGAAGGAGACCCAGTACTTC.